The clone carrying this T cell receptor (beta chain) has a handful of counts. What it recognizes is unknown. The sample comes from a study of T cell repertoires in cytomegalovirus infection. At the level of the study: HLA-B-restricted CMV epitopes that are well studied were used alongside recently identified HLA-C-restricted ones.

One entry per CDR3 protein results from TCRdb running MiXCR on the reads. The sample shows hundreds of thousands of distinct CDR3 sequences, about 33% of them seen only once. J lost 2 bases, V lost 3 bases, and 14 bases had no gene match. Germline loops: CDR1 SGHRS, CDR2 YFSETQ. The CDR3 totals 19 residues. The chain has TRBV5-1 and TRBJ2-7; 13 bases match TRBD2. The sequence was obtained from a human donor in good health (CMV status not recorded). Some clones in this sample may be carry-over from other donors' samples. Material: cultured PBMCs, obtained from culture after CMV antigen stimulation. CDR3 region: CASSSNIGLAGVVTYEQYF. The CDR3 DNA reads as TGCGCCAGCAGCTCAAATATAGGACTAGCGGGAGTGGTTACCTACGAGCAGTACTTC.